Presented here are 6 T cell receptor beta chains from one specimen sequenced in a study of blood T cell repertoires in COVID-19. Here immunoSEQ multiplex PCR was the method, and the copy in TCRdb shows in-frame clones only, minus some. The sample lists over 120,000 clones; roughly 82% were seen once. The sample comprised peripheral blood. The receptor source for this set is a man aged 60 to 69 with active or convalescent COVID-19.

The chain couples TRBV9 to TRBJ2-1; TRBD2 might be the D (5 bases). V was cut by 4 bases and J by 8 bases, with 25 bases left in between. Looked up from germline, CDR1 is SGDLS and CDR2 is YYNGEE. This CDR3 contains 17 residues. The CDR3 loop is CASSPTSDSFFIHEQFF. The CDR3 nucleotides read TGTGCCAGCAGCCCCACCTCGGACTCCTTTTTTATCCATGAGCAGTTCTTC. The whole variable domain, remainder taken from reference TRBV9 and TRBJ2-1, is DSGVTQTPKHLITATGQRVTLRCSPRSGDLSVYWYQQSLDQGLQFLIQYYNGEERAKGNILERFSAQQFPDLHSELNLSSLELGDSALYFCASSPTSDSFFIHEQFFGPGTRLTVL.

This sequence joins TRBV27 and TRBJ1-2, with TRBD1 identical over 9 bases. The V gene end was trimmed by 6 bases and the J gene end by 4 bases; junction bases not matched to a gene: 3. The CDR3 sequence is 13 residues long. Germline V lookup: CDR1 MNHEY, CDR2 SMNVEV (reference sequence). The CDR3 here is CASRKTGGYGYTF. The CDR3 DNA follows: TGTGCCAGCAGAAAGACAGGGGGCTATGGCTACACCTTC.

The V and J genes are TRBV6-5 and TRBJ2-3, with TRBD1 as a possible D gene (6 bases). The CDR3 length is 16 residues. Germline assignment: CDR1 MNHEY and CDR2 SVGAGI. V dropped 0 bases and J dropped 0 bases, with 10 bases sitting between them. This CDR3 reads CASSYSGTWSTDTQYF. CDR3 bases: TGTGCCAGCAGTTACTCAGGGACATGGAGCACAGATACGCAGTATTTT.

V and J are TRBV30 and TRBJ2-3; perhaps TRBD2 as D (6 bases). The V gene's germline CDR1 is GTSNPN and CDR2 SVGIG (reference sequence). This CDR3 has 13 residues. Trimming shortened V by 2 bases and J by 2 bases, and 8 bases separated the two germline ends. Here the CDR3 DNA reads TGTGCCTGGAGTCTAGCGAACACAGATACGCAGTATTTT. As protein: CAWSLANTDTQYF.

V gene TRBV19 combines with J gene TRBJ2-5; 10 bases map to TRBD1. V trimming: 5 bases; J trimming: 4 bases; junction bases outside the gene matches: 13. Germline V gene data show CDR1 as LNHDA and CDR2 as SQIVND (reference sequence). The CDR3 has 17 amino acids. Written as DNA, the CDR3 is TGTGCCAGTAGTCCCGGGGGGGGACAGGGGATTGGAGAGACCCAGTACTTC. It yields the protein CASSPGGGQGIGETQYF. Full variable domain (missing parts from reference TRBV19 and TRBJ2-5): DGGITQSPKYLFRKEGQNVTLSCEQNLNHDAMYWYRQDPGQGLRLIYYSQIVNDFQKGDIAEGYSVSREKKESFPLTVTSAQKNPTAFYLCASSPGGGQGIGETQYFGPGTRLLVL.

The rearrangement links TRBV14 to TRBJ1-2; no definite D call. Looked up from germline, CDR1 is SGHDN and CDR2 is FVKESK. The CDR3 loop spans 14 amino acids. Trimming took off 3 bases at V and 4 bases at J, with 12 bases between the two ends. The CDR3 here is CASSQARGGYGYTF. CDR3 coding DNA: TGTGCCAGCAGCCAGGCGCGGGGTGGCTATGGCTACACCTTC.